What follows are 19 T cell receptor beta chains derived from one specimen sequenced in a study of T-cell reconstitution after alpha-beta-depleted transplantation in children. Unique molecular identifiers were incorporated during preparation of the TCRbeta library. MiXCR, applied by TCRdb to the PCR reads, yields one record per CDR3 protein. Here the sample spans 130,000 to 150,000 distinct CDR3 sequences, 7.5% to 9% being singletons. The sample here was PBMCs, mostly from graft donor cells, taken 180 days after TCRalphabeta/CD19-depleted stem cell transplant. These receptors were taken from a female patient between 2 and 10 years old who had a stem cell transplant for congenital amegakaryocytic thrombocytopenia, so the T cells may come from the graft donor.

Ten or more counts support this clonotype. This chain uses TRBV5-5 with TRBJ2-2, with D possibly TRBD1 on 6 matching bases. V lost 4 bases and J 2 bases, leaving 21 bases between the germline ends. In germline, CDR1 is SGHKS, CDR2 YYEKEE (reference sequence). CDR3 length: 18 amino acids. The CDR3 here is CASSPRLGQKRNTGELFF. The CDR3 DNA reads TGTGCCAGCAGCCCCCGCTTAGGACAGAAGAGAAACACCGGGGAGCTGTTTTTT.

This clonotype was counted only a few times. The rearrangement uses TRBV30 and TRBJ2-7; a possible D gene is TRBD2 (6 bases). Trimming removed 1 base from V and 3 bases from J, with 13 bases in between. Germline V gene lookup returns CDR1 GTSNPN and CDR2 SVGIG (reference sequence). The CDR3 contains 14 residues. The CDR3 DNA follows: TGTGCCTGGAGTGACATTAGCGGAGGCTACGAGCAGTACTTC. Protein: CAWSDISGGYEQYF. Variable domain in full (rest from reference TRBV30 and TRBJ2-7): SQTIHQWPATLVQPVGSPLSLECTVEGTSNPNLYWYRQAAGRGLQLLFYSVGIGQISSEVPQNLSASRPQDRQFILSSKKLLLSDSGFYLCAWSDISGGYEQYFGPGTRLTVT.

The rearrangement joins TRBV6-2 or TRBV6-3 to TRBJ2-7; the D is unclear. There are 18 residues in the CDR3. V was cut by 8 bases and J by 0 bases, with 26 bases left in between. The germline CDR1 and CDR2 sequences are MNHEY and SVGEGT. In DNA, the CDR3 is TGTGCCAGCCAGTCTCCTACGGACCCTACCCGAGTCTCCTACGAGCAGTACTTC. The encoded protein is CASQSPTDPTRVSYEQYF.

Only a few counts were recorded for this clonotype. This rearrangement joins TRBV7-6 to TRBJ2-7; D is possibly TRBD2 (6 bases). CDR1 and CDR2 (germline): SGHVS, FNYEAQ. V dropped 1 base and J dropped 6 bases, with 25 bases sitting between them. The CDR3 is 18 residues long. The CDR3 sequence: CASSLGLARHGPLREQYF. CDR3 DNA: TGTGCCAGCAGCTTAGGGCTAGCGCGCCATGGGCCGCTACGCGAGCAGTACTTC.

This clonotype came up many times. The rearrangement joins TRBV14 to TRBJ2-5; the match to TRBD2 covers 11 bases. CDR1 and CDR2 (germline): SGHDN, FVKESK. After removal of 0 bases from V and 5 bases from J, the junction contained 20 bases not matched to a gene. This CDR3 has 21 residues. CDR3: CASSQDPGNQTPSGGLETQYF. In nucleotides, the CDR3 is TGTGCCAGCAGCCAAGACCCAGGAAACCAAACACCTAGCGGGGGGCTTGAGACCCAGTACTTC.

This clonotype has only a few counts. V is TRBV4-1 and J is TRBJ2-1, with D perhaps TRBD1 or TRBD2 (5 bases each). The CDR3 totals 15 residues. Looked up from germline, CDR1 is MGHRA and CDR2 is YSYEKL. Trimming removed 1 base from V and 7 bases from J, with 14 bases in between. CDR3 DNA: TGCGCCAGCAGCCAAGCTAGCAGGGAGTTAAATGAGCAGTTCTTC. Its translation: CASSQASRELNEQFF.

This clonotype was detected a few times. J is TRBJ2-1 and V is TRBV4-1; D ambiguous. V lost 4 bases and J 0 bases, leaving 10 bases between the germline ends. Germline CDR1 reads MGHRA; CDR2 reads YSYEKL. The CDR3 sequence is 15 residues long. The CDR3 protein is CASSRLTLSYNEQFF. The CDR3 coding sequence is TGCGCCAGCAGCCGCCTAACCCTCTCCTACAATGAGCAGTTCTTC.

This clonotype was counted many times. V is TRBV18 and J is TRBJ2-5, with 14 bases that match TRBD2. CDR3 size: 18 residues. The germline gives CDR1 KGHSH, CDR2 LQKENI. V trimming: 0 bases; J trimming: 4 bases; junction bases outside the gene matches: 7. As DNA, the CDR3 is TGTGCCAGCTCACCACCAACCGGACTAGCGGGAGGTGTAGAGACCCAGTACTTC. As protein: CASSPPTGLAGGVETQYF.

This clonotype showed up many times. The J gene is TRBJ1-1, the V gene TRBV29-1, with 7 bases matching TRBD1. The CDR3 runs 13 residues. Germline CDR1 and CDR2: SQVTM and ANQGSEA. Trimming cost V 4 bases and J 6 bases; bases outside gene matches: 8. CDR3 residues: CSVVGGSKAEAFF. In DNA form, the CDR3 reads TGCAGCGTTGTAGGGGGCTCTAAGGCTGAAGCTTTCTTT. The full variable domain, rest sourced from reference TRBV29-1 and TRBJ1-1, is SAVISQKPSRDICQRGTSLTIQCQVDSQVTMMFWYRQQPGQSLTLIATANQGSEATYESGFVIDKFPISRPNLTFSTLTVSNMSPEDSSIYLCSVVGGSKAEAFFGQGTRLTVV.

V gene TRBV20-1 combines with J gene TRBJ1-2; tentatively, D is TRBD1 (6 bases). V lost 5 bases and J lost 4, with 8 bases in between. CDR3 length: 11 amino acids. Germline CDR1 is DFQATT and CDR2 is SNEGSKA (reference sequence). The CDR3 DNA sequence: TGCAGTGCTTTGGACAGCTATGGCTACACCTTC. Translating gives CSALDSYGYTF.

This clonotype was counted only a few times. The gene calls are TRBV20-1 and TRBJ2-4, with D uncertain. This CDR3 is built from 13 residues. V shed 7 bases and J shed 8 bases, with 18 bases lying between them. CDR1 is DFQATT, CDR2 SNEGSKA, per germline (reference sequence). CDR3 DNA sequence: TGCAGTGGGTCATCGGCGGCCAGTTACATTCAGTACTTC. It translates to CSGSSAASYIQYF.

This clonotype showed up just a few times. The rearrangement joins TRBV29-1 to TRBJ1-2, with TRBD1 identical over 9 bases. CDR1 and CDR2 from the germline V gene are SQVTM and ANQGSEA. The length of the CDR3 is 13 residues. Trimming removed 6 bases from V and 8 bases from J; junction bases left unmatched: 10. Written as DNA, the CDR3 is TGCAGCGTCGGGACAGGGTCGTTCGGCGGCTACACCTTC. Amino acid sequence: CSVGTGSFGGYTF.

This clonotype has a handful of counts. The J gene is TRBJ1-5, the V gene TRBV5-1, with D possibly matching TRBD1 (6 bases). The germline CDR1 and CDR2 sequences are SGHRS and YFSETQ. Trimming left V 2 bases short and J 7 bases short, with 13 bases between. The CDR3 has 14 amino acids. CDR3 sequence: CASSLIPGVQPQHF. The CDR3 coding sequence is TGCGCCAGCAGCTTAATCCCAGGGGTACAGCCCCAGCATTTT.

This clonotype was seen ten or more times. The V and J genes are TRBV29-1 and TRBJ1-1, with D perhaps TRBD1 (6 bases). This CDR3 has 13 amino acids. Germline CDR1 and CDR2: SQVTM and ANQGSEA. Trimming pared 5 bases from V and 0 bases from J, leaving 10 bases between. The CDR3 is CSVKQGMNTEAFF. CDR3 DNA sequence: TGCAGCGTTAAACAGGGAATGAACACTGAAGCTTTCTTT.

J is TRBJ2-7 and V is TRBV20-1, with D possibly TRBD1 on 5 matching bases. V gave up 0 bases and J gave up 4 bases, with 13 bases separating them. Germline lookup yields CDR1 DFQATT and CDR2 SNEGSKA (reference sequence). The CDR3 consists of 14 residues. Here the CDR3 reads CSARDQGQEYEQYF. In nucleotides, the CDR3 is TGCAGTGCTAGAGATCAGGGCCAGGAGTACGAGCAGTACTTC.

This clonotype was seen a handful of times. The chain uses TRBV20-1 and TRBJ1-5; the D gene is possibly TRBD1 (6 bases). V was clipped by 6 bases and J by 1 base, with 13 bases between them. CDR3 length equals 14 residues. Germline loops: CDR1 DFQATT, CDR2 SNEGSKA (reference sequence). The CDR3, as DNA: TGCAGTGCCGTCAGGGGCGGGAGCAATCAGCCCCAGCATTTT. It is translated as CSAVRGGSNQPQHF.

This clonotype has a count of ten or more. CDR3 loop: CSASPDLAGGLGEQYF. CDR3 nucleotides: TGCAGTGCTAGCCCGGATTTAGCGGGGGGGCTGGGGGAGCAGTACTTC. The chain links TRBV20-1 to TRBJ2-7, with 11 nucleotides matching TRBD2. Germline V lookup: CDR1 DFQATT, CDR2 SNEGSKA (reference sequence). J gave up 7 bases and V 3 bases, and 14 bases lay outside the gene matches. The CDR3 covers 16 residues.

In its sample, this clonotype was seen many times. The CDR3 bases are TGTGCCAGCAGTCCCCACCTTAGCGGGTCCTACGAGCAGTACTTC. Its protein product is CASSPHLSGSYEQYF. The V call is TRBV28, the J call TRBJ2-7; 7 bases align to TRBD2. V trimming: 5 bases; J trimming: 1 base; junction bases outside the gene matches: 8. This CDR3 is built from 15 residues. CDR1 is MDHEN and CDR2 is SYDVKM in the germline V gene.

This clonotype was picked up many times. The CDR3 DNA is TGTGCCAGCAGCCTACAGGGGCGACCCTACGAGCAGTACTTC. This codes for CASSLQGRPYEQYF. The chain has TRBV6-5 and TRBJ2-7, with 7 nucleotides matching TRBD1. Germline trimming cut 6 bases from V and 2 bases from J; bases unmatched to any gene: 7. The germline CDR1 and CDR2 sequences are MNHEY and SVGAGI. This CDR3 has 14 residues.